This T cell receptor beta chain was recovered during a study of blood T cell repertoires in COVID-19. Study overall: The United States, Italy and Spain provided the acute and convalescent COVID-19 samples. Sources were T cells, B-cell-depleted T cells, or PBMCs; the material itself was cDNA or gDNA.

The CDR3 spans 20 residues. The germline V gene has CDR1 SSHAT and CDR2 FNYEAQ (reference sequence). A remark on this clone: One end of the junction varies from germline; a read error may be responsible.

Original processing methods: Using reference gene primer amplification, nucleated cell counts were estimated. Sequenced by immunoSEQ multiplex PCR; TCRdb stores in-frame clones only, minus some. V, J and clone size reflect that table, while D and trimming were determined from the DNA. This table has approximately 150,000 clones, approximately 89% appearing once. The TCR sequence derives from a human donor in a cohort sampled during active COVID-19. This chain links TRBV7-7 with TRBJ1-3, with D possibly TRBD1 on 6 matching bases. The sequenced material came from peripheral blood. CDR3 coding DNA: TGTGCTAGCAGCTTAGAGAGGGCAGGGGATTTCAATAGCTCTGGAAACACCATATATTTT. Residues: CASSLERAGDFNSSGNTIYF.